These 31 T cell receptor beta chains share one sample of origin, sequenced in a study of patients and donors after allogeneic stem cell transplantation. TCRdb analysed the RT-PCR reads with MiXCR anew, one entry per CDR3 protein. The table lists 87,000 or so distinct CDR3 sequences, just under 5% of them singletons. Specimen: blood, either unsorted or a sorted T cell fraction (not recorded which). Receptors were obtained from a human donor who was either an allogeneic HSCT recipient or a stem cell or donor lymphocyte infusion donor (not recorded which). It is not recorded whose cells these are; they may come from a transplant donor.

The gene calls are TRBV20-1 and TRBJ1-6; 8 positions match TRBD1. Losses at the gene ends were 6 bases for V and 5 bases for J; bases not matched to a gene: 9. The V gene's germline CDR1 is DFQATT and CDR2 SNEGSKA (reference sequence). The CDR3 contains 15 residues. CDR3 in amino acids: CSAPTGERHNSPLHF. CDR3 sequence (DNA): TGCAGTGCCCCGACAGGGGAGCGACATAATTCACCCCTCCACTTT.

This chain connects TRBV5-8 to TRBJ2-3, with D unclear. CDR3 length: 14 amino acids. The V gene's germline CDR1 is SGHTS and CDR2 YDEGEE. The ends were cut back, 3 bases at V and 2 bases at J, with 10 bases in the middle. In DNA form, the CDR3 reads TGTGCCAGCAGCTCTCCTACAGTCACAGATACGCAGTATTTT. It is translated as CASSSPTVTDTQYF.

Remarks on this clonotype: This may arise from a read error, as a much more abundant clone is one base away. The CDR3 carries no conserved terminal phenylalanine or tryptophan, so it likely arises from a read error. The chain is built from TRBV4-1 and TRBJ2-7; 11 bases map to TRBD2. This CDR3 is 16 amino acids long. Germline assignment: CDR1 MGHRA and CDR2 YSYEKL. V shed 3 bases, J shed 1 base, and the junction held 5 bases outside the gene matches. The CDR3 sequence: CASSHQGLAVSYEQYI. The CDR3 DNA reads TGCGCCAGCAGCCACCAGGGACTAGCGGTGTCCTACGAGCAGTACATC.

This clonotype is categorized as medium-sized (0.01 to 0.1%). This chain uses TRBV20-1 with TRBJ2-7; D is uncertain. Germline values: CDR1 DFQATT, CDR2 SNEGSKA (reference sequence). The CDR3 totals 15 residues. Trimming cost V 2 bases and J 0 bases, with 14 bases left between them. The CDR3 nucleotides are TGCAGTGCTAGACCAACAGCCGCCCCCTCCTACGAGCAGTACTTC. Translated: CSARPTAAPSYEQYF.

This clonotype was picked up many times. The chain carries TRBV30 and TRBJ1-3; D remains ambiguous. V lost 3 bases and J lost 8, with 8 bases in between. The CDR3 covers 11 residues. The germline CDR1 and CDR2 sequences are GTSNPN and SVGIG (reference sequence). CDR3 sequence reads: CAWSPSYTIYF. The DNA for the CDR3 is TGTGCCTGGAGCCCCTCCTACACCATATATTTT.

Notes on this clonotype: A much larger clone lies a single base off, so this may be a read error. The V gene is TRBV28, the J gene TRBJ2-7; 11 bases are a match to TRBD1. CDR3 length equals 14 residues. Germline CDR1 MDHEN, CDR2 SYDVKM. DNA for the CDR3: TGTGCCAGCAGAGGGACAGGGGGTTCCTACGACCAGTACTTC. It codes for CASRGTGGSYDQYF.

This clonotype was detected a few times. This chain connects TRBV7-9 to TRBJ2-7, with D maybe TRBD2 (6 bases). Germline-derived CDR1 and CDR2 are SEHNR and FQNEAQ (reference sequence). Trimming took off 5 bases at V and 8 bases at J, with 22 bases between the two ends. This CDR3 is built from 15 residues. The CDR3 sequence: CASSPRWGEEGKQYF. Here the CDR3 DNA reads TGTGCCAGCAGCCCGAGGTGGGGGGAGGAAGGGAAGCAGTACTTC.

There are many counts of this clonotype. The chain is built from TRBV28 and TRBJ2-3, with D unclear. Trimming cost V 3 bases and J 4 bases, with 11 bases left between them. The CDR3 covers 14 residues. Per the germline V gene, CDR1 is MDHEN and CDR2 is SYDVKM. The CDR3 DNA sequence: TGTGCCAGCAGTTTCAAGCTCCGAGCAGATACGCAGTATTTT. Protein: CASSFKLRADTQYF. The complete variable domain, with remaining parts taken from reference TRBV28 and TRBJ2-3, reads DVKVTQSSRYLVKRTGEKVFLECVQDMDHENMFWYRQDPGLGLRLIYFSYDVKMKEKGDIPEGYSVSREKKERFSLILESASTNQTSMYLCASSFKLRADTQYFGPGTRLTVL.

This clonotype was found many times. This chain uses TRBV6-1 with TRBJ1-2, with TRBD1 matching over 8 bases. Germline V CDR1 and CDR2: MNHNS, SASEGT. The CDR3 runs 14 residues. The V gene end was trimmed by 5 bases and the J gene end by 6 bases; junction bases not matched to a gene: 8. For the CDR3, the DNA is TGTGCCAGCAGTCTCAAGAGGACAGGGAATGGCTACACCTTC. Residues: CASSLKRTGNGYTF.

In this sample, this clonotype turned up many times. The rearrangement links TRBV5-1 to TRBJ2-3; no reliable D call. Germline values: CDR1 SGHRS, CDR2 YFSETQ. Trimming took 0 bases from V and 2 from J, leaving 7 bases between them. This CDR3 has 14 amino acids. CDR3 loop: CASSLERLTDTQYF. The CDR3 region has the DNA TGCGCCAGCAGCTTGGAAAGACTCACAGATACGCAGTATTTT.

This clonotype showed up many times. This chain joins TRBV20-1 and TRBJ1-2, with a tentative D call TRBD1 (6 bases). Between the trimmed V and J ends, which lost 0 bases and 8 bases, there was a span of 10 bases. Looked up from germline, CDR1 is DFQATT and CDR2 is SNEGSKA (reference sequence). The length of the CDR3 is 12 residues. The CDR3 region is CSAREDSWGYTF. The CDR3, as DNA: TGCAGTGCTAGAGAGGACAGCTGGGGCTACACCTTC.

This clonotype came up many times. The chain has TRBV7-2 and TRBJ1-4; D gene ambiguous. Per germline, CDR1 SGHTA and CDR2 FQGNSA. This CDR3 is built from 13 residues. Trimming pared 6 bases from V and 8 bases from J, leaving 13 bases between. The CDR3: CASSLRSGEKLFF. In nucleotides, the CDR3 is TGTGCCAGCAGTCTAAGATCCGGGGAAAAACTGTTTTTT.

Here the CDR3 reads CASSPGAGMAQPQHF. In DNA, the CDR3 is TGTGCCAGCAGTCCAGGGGCAGGGATGGCCCAGCCCCAGCATTTT. The V call is TRBV28, the J call TRBJ1-5, with D perhaps matching TRBD1 (6 bases). V lost 5 bases and J 7 bases, leaving 18 bases between the germline ends. CDR3 size: 15 residues. Germline CDR1 MDHEN, CDR2 SYDVKM.

The rearrangement joins TRBV20-1 to TRBJ2-3, with 7 bases lining up with TRBD2. The V and J ends lost 5 bases and 2 bases, in that order; junction bases with no gene match: 10. This CDR3 has 15 amino acids. Germline values: CDR1 DFQATT, CDR2 SNEGSKA (reference sequence). The CDR3 spells CSALTPGGNTDTQYF. The DNA for the CDR3 is TGCAGTGCTCTTACCCCGGGGGGAAACACAGATACGCAGTATTTT.

This clonotype was counted many times. The V and J genes are TRBV5-1 and TRBJ1-4, with D perhaps TRBD1 (5 bases). This CDR3 is 16 amino acids long. The V gene's germline CDR1 is SGHRS and CDR2 YFSETQ. The germline V and J ends were trimmed by 0 bases and 8 bases, with 17 bases remaining between them. CDR3: CASSLEVRRENEKLFF. DNA of the CDR3: TGCGCCAGCAGCTTGGAAGTTCGCAGGGAAAACGAAAAACTGTTTTTT.

CDR3 DNA sequence: TGCGCCAGCAGGTCAACTAGCGGTTTAGAGACCCAGTACTTC. Translated, it gives CASRSTSGLETQYF. V and J are TRBV5-1 and TRBJ2-5; TRBD2 matches at 8 bases. V lost 5 bases to trimming and J lost 4 bases; unmatched junction nucleotides: 7. Looked up from germline, CDR1 is SGHRS and CDR2 is YFSETQ. The CDR3 spans 14 residues.

The table lists this clonotype with a few counts. The rearrangement joins TRBV29-1 to TRBJ2-3; the D gene is possibly TRBD1 (5 bases). The CDR3 is 12 residues long. Germline loops: CDR1 SQVTM, CDR2 ANQGSEA. V was shortened by 4 bases and J by 4 bases, with 9 bases between the two germline ends. The DNA for the CDR3 is TGCAGCGTTGTAAGGGGCCCAGATACGCAGTATTTT. It specifies CSVVRGPDTQYF.

This clonotype has ten or more counts. The J gene is TRBJ1-1, the V gene TRBV12-3 or TRBV12-4; weak D call: TRBD1 (5 bases). This CDR3 has 13 amino acids. V lost 5 bases and J 4 bases, leaving 11 bases between the germline ends. This CDR3 reads CASSPGLPTEAFF. CDR3 DNA: TGTGCCAGCAGTCCGGGGCTGCCCACTGAAGCTTTCTTT.

This clonotype was detected ten times or more. V is TRBV4-2 and J is TRBJ2-7; TRBD2 matches 8 bases. Looked up from germline, CDR1 is LGHNA and CDR2 is YNFKEQ. This CDR3 contains 16 residues. Trimming removed 2 bases from V and 5 bases from J; junction bases left unmatched: 11. The CDR3 DNA reads as TGTGCCAGCAGCCAATCCGGGACTAGGACGCCCCACGAGCAGTACTTC. It codes for CASSQSGTRTPHEQYF.

V is TRBV5-1 and J is TRBJ2-7; tentatively, D is TRBD2 (7 bases). The V and J ends lost 5 bases and 0 bases respectively, with 15 bases between them. The CDR3 loop spans 15 amino acids. CDR1 is SGHRS and CDR2 is YFSETQ in the germline V gene. This CDR3 is CASSLGGAASYEQYF. Here the CDR3 DNA reads TGCGCCAGCAGTCTTGGGGGGGCGGCCTCCTACGAGCAGTACTTC. Looking up the rest from reference TRBV5-1 and TRBJ2-7 gives the full variable domain: KAGVTQTPRYLIKTRGQQVTLSCSPISGHRSVSWYQQTPGQGLQFLFEYFSETQRNKGNFPGRFSGRQFSNSRSEMNVSTLELGDSALYLCASSLGGAASYEQYFGPGTRLTVT.

In its sample, this clonotype was seen many times. The CDR3 loop reads CASSLDGTSGGIEQYF. DNA for the CDR3: TGCGCCAGCAGCTTGGATGGGACTAGCGGTGGTATTGAGCAGTATTTT. The chain uses TRBV5-1 and TRBJ2-3, with 11 positions matching TRBD2. CDR1 and CDR2 from the germline V gene are SGHRS and YFSETQ. V shed 0 bases and J 11 bases; nucleotides not matched to a gene: 11. The CDR3 runs 16 residues.

This clonotype was seen ten or more times. V and J are TRBV11-2 and TRBJ2-3; TRBD2 matches 7 bases. Germline CDR1 is SGHAT and CDR2 is FQNNGV. V trimming: 3 bases; J trimming: 3 bases; junction bases outside the gene matches: 3. The CDR3 totals 14 residues. The CDR3: CASSLGGSTDTQYF. DNA of the CDR3: TGTGCCAGCAGCTTGGGCGGGAGTACAGATACGCAGTATTTT.

The chain couples TRBV12-3 or TRBV12-4 to TRBJ2-1; D unresolved. The CDR3 length is 14 residues. V shed 5 bases and J shed 5 bases, with 13 bases lying between them. The CDR3 DNA sequence: TGTGCCAGCAGTCTGCGGAACTTGGACAATGAGCAGTTCTTC. Translating gives CASSLRNLDNEQFF.

Many counts were recorded for this clonotype. J is TRBJ1-2 and V is TRBV11-2, with D unresolved. The germline V and J ends were trimmed by 6 bases and 7 bases, with 18 bases remaining between them. CDR3 size: 14 residues. Germline lookup yields CDR1 SGHAT and CDR2 FQNNGV. The CDR3 loop reads CASRQNPGTFGYTF. Here the CDR3 DNA reads TGTGCCAGCAGACAAAATCCGGGAACCTTTGGCTACACCTTC.

This clonotype was recorded at least ten times. The rearrangement links TRBV5-1 to TRBJ2-1; no firm D call. Deletions cut 0 bases from V and 6 bases from J, with 13 bases between. The CDR3 extends over 15 amino acids. Germline assignment: CDR1 SGHRS and CDR2 YFSETQ. The CDR3 loop reads CASSLAQVSFNEQFF. DNA for the CDR3: TGCGCCAGCAGCTTGGCCCAGGTTAGCTTCAATGAGCAGTTCTTC.

The table lists this clonotype with a few counts. This chain uses TRBV5-5 with TRBJ1-5; D ambiguous. Germline V gives CDR1 SGHKS, CDR2 YYEKEE (reference sequence). The CDR3 contains 14 residues. Deletions cut 0 bases from V and 0 bases from J, with 4 bases between. The CDR3 DNA follows: TGTGCCAGCAGCTTGGCCCATAGCAATCAGCCCCAGCATTTT. Its translation: CASSLAHSNQPQHF.

This clonotype showed up just a few times. The chain has TRBV9 and TRBJ2-1; 9 bases agree with TRBD1. The CDR3 is made up of 18 amino acids. The ends lost 0 bases at V and 3 bases at J; junction bases unmatched: 10. The V gene's germline CDR1 is SGDLS and CDR2 YYNGEE. CDR3 sequence: CASSVGVGGQGRYNEQFF. The DNA of the CDR3 is TGTGCCAGCAGCGTAGGAGTGGGGGGACAGGGTCGCTACAATGAGCAGTTCTTC.

The sample holds many counts of this clonotype. V gene TRBV4-2 combines with J gene TRBJ2-5; 8 bases line up with TRBD2. Germline CDR1 is LGHNA and CDR2 is YNFKEQ. J gave up 14 bases and V 0 bases, and 11 bases lay outside the gene matches. The CDR3 is 14 amino acids. CDR3 amino acids: CASSQDRVAGSLYF. CDR3 nucleotides: TGTGCCAGCAGCCAAGATCGGGTAGCGGGGTCTCTTTACTTC.

This clonotype was seen at least ten times. V gene TRBV20-1 combines with J gene TRBJ2-5; 8 bases are shared with TRBD2. The CDR3 is 15 residues long. The germline CDR1 and CDR2 sequences are DFQATT and SNEGSKA (reference sequence). J gave up 5 bases and V 0 bases, and 8 bases lay outside the gene matches. The CDR3 is CSARDPVAGKETQYF. DNA for the CDR3: TGCAGTGCTAGAGATCCGGTAGCGGGGAAGGAGACCCAGTACTTC.

This clonotype appeared a few times. The genes are TRBV30 and TRBJ2-7; possible D gene TRBD1, 5 bases. The CDR3 runs to 13 residues. Trimming stripped 3 bases from V and 0 bases from J, with 9 bases between. The germline V gene has CDR1 GTSNPN and CDR2 SVGIG (reference sequence). The CDR3 spells CAWSVDSSYEQYF. The CDR3 nucleotides read TGTGCCTGGAGCGTAGACAGCTCCTACGAGCAGTACTTC.

This clonotype turned up a few times. This chain joins TRBV19 and TRBJ1-6; weak D call: TRBD1 (5 bases). Germline V gene sequence: CDR1 LNHDA, CDR2 SQIVND (reference sequence). This CDR3 contains 16 residues. V lost 4 bases, J lost 6 bases, and 16 bases lay in between. CDR3 sequence: CASSTRKGRSNSPLHF. The CDR3 bases are TGTGCCAGTAGTACCAGAAAGGGACGGTCTAATTCACCCCTCCACTTT.